This entry describes one TCR beta chain. The data are from a study of blood T cell repertoires in COVID-19. CDR1 and CDR2 from the germline V gene are SQVTM and ANQGSEA. This CDR3 comprises 14 residues. Trimming shortened V by 8 bases and J by 2 bases, and 18 bases separated the two germline ends. Sequenced by immunoSEQ multiplex PCR; TCRdb stores in-frame clones only, minus some. The top ten hold around 5.8% of the sample, which has about 76,000 clones, under 95% seen once. Material: peripheral blood. The V and J genes are TRBV29-1 and TRBJ1-2, with a possible D match to TRBD1 (6 bases). The sequence was obtained from a human donor in a cohort sampled during active COVID-19. The CDR3 DNA reads TGCAGCTGCCGCGTGGGGGGGCAGAACTATGGCTACACCTTC. Its protein product is CSCRVGGQNYGYTF.